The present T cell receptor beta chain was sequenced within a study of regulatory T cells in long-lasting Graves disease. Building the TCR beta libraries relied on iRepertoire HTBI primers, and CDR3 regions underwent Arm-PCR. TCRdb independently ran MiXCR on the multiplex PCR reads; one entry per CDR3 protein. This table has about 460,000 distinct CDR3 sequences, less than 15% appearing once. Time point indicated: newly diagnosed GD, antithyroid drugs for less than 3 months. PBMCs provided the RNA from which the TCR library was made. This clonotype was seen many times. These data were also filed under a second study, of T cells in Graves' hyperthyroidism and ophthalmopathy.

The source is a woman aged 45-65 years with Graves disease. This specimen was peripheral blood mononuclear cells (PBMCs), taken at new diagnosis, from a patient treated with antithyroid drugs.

For the CDR3, the DNA is TGCGCCAGCAGCCCGGGACAGGGGAATAGCAATCAGCCCCAGCATTTT. Protein: CASSPGQGNSNQPQHF. The chain couples TRBV5-1 to TRBJ1-5; 10 bases match TRBD1. The V gene's germline CDR1 is SGHRS and CDR2 YFSETQ. This CDR3 is built from 16 residues. J gave up 0 bases and V 4 bases, and 4 bases lay outside the gene matches. Combining the CDR3 with reference TRBV5-1 and TRBJ1-5 gives the whole variable domain KAGVTQTPRYLIKTRGQQVTLSCSPISGHRSVSWYQQTPGQGLQFLFEYFSETQRNKGNFPGRFSGRQFSNSRSEMNVSTLELGDSALYLCASSPGQGNSNQPQHFGDGTRLSIL.